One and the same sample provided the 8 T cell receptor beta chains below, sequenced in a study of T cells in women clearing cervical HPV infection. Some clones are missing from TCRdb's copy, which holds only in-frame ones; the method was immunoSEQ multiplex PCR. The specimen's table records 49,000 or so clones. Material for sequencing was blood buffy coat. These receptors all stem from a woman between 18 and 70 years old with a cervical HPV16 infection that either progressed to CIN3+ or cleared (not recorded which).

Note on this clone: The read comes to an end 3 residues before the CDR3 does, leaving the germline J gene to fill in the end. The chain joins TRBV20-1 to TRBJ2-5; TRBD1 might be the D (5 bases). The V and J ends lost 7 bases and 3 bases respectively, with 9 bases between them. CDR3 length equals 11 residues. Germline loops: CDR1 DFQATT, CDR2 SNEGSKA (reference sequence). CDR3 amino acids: CSGQREETQYF. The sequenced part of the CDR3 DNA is TGCAGTGGACAGAGAGAAGAGACC.

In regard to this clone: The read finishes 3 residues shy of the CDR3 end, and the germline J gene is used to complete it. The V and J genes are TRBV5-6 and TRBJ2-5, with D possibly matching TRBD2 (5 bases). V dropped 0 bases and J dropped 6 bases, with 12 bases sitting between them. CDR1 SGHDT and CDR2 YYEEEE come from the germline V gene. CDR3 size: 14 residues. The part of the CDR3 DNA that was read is TGTGCCAGCAGCTTGGGGTACGGGGTTAAGACC. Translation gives CASSLGYGVKT. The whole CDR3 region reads CASSLGYGVKTQYF.

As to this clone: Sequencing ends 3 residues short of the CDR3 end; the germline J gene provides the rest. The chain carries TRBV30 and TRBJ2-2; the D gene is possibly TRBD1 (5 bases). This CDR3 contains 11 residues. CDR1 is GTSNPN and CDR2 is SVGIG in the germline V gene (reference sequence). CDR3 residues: CAWNQGGKLFF. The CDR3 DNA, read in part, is TGTGCCTGGAACCAGGGTGGGAAG.

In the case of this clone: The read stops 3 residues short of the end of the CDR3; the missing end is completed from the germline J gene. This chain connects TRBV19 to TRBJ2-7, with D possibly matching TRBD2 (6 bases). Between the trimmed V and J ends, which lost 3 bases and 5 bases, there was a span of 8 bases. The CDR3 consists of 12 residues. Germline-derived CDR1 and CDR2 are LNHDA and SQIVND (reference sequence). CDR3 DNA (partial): TGTGCCAGTAGTATGGGCGGGAACGAG. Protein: CASSMGGNE. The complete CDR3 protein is CASSMGGNEQYF.

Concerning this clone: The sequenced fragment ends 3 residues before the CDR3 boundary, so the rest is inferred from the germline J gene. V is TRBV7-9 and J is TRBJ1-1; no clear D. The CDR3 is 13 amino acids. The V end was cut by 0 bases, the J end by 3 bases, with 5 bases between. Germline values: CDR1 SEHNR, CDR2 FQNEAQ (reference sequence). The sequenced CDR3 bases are TGTGCCAGCAGCTTAGCGGCAGACACTGAA. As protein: CASSLAADTE. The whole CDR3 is CASSLAADTEAFF.

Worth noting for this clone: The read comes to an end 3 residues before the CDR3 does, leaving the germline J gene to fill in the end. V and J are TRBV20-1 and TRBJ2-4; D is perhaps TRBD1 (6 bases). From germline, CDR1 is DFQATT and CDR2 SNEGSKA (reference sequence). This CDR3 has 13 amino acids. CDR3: CSVSGHSNQPQYF. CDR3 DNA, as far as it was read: TGCAGTGTGTCGGGACATAGCAATCAGCCT.

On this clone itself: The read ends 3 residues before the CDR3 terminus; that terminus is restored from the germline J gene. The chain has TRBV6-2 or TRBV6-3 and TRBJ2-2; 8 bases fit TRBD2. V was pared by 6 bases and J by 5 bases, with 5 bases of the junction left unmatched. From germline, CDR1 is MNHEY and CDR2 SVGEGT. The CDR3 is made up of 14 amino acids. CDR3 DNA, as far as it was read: TGTGCCAGCAGGGCGGGGGGCAATACCGGGGAG. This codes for CASRAGGNTGE. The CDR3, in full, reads CASRAGGNTGELFF.

Partial CDR3 DNA: TGTGCCAGCAGCTTCGGGACAACAGGGTCACCA. It is translated as CASSFGTTGSP. The whole CDR3 protein is CASSFGTTGSPLFF. J is TRBJ1-4 and V is TRBV7-6; D is perhaps TRBD1 (6 bases). The missing CDR3 end, 3 residues past where the read stops, is filled in from the germline J gene. Per germline, CDR1 SGHVS and CDR2 FNYEAQ. The CDR3 is 14 residues long.